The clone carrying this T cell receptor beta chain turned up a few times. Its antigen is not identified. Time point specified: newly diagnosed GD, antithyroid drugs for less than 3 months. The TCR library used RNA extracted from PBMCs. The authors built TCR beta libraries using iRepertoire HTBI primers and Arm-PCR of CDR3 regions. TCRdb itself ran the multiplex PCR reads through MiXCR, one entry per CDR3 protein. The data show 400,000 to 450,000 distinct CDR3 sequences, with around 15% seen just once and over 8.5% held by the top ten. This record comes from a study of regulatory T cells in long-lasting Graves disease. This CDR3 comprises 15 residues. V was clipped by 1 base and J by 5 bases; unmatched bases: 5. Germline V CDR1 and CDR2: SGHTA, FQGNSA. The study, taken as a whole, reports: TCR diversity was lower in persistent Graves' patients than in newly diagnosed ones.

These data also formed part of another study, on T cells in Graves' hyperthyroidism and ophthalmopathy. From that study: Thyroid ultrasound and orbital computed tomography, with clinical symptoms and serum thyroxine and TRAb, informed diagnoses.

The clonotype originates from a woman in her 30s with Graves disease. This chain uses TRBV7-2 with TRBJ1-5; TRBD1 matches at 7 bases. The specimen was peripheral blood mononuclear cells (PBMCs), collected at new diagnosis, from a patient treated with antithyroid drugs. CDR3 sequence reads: CASSLDRDRYQPQHF. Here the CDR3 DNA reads TGTGCCAGCAGCTTAGACCGGGACAGATATCAGCCCCAGCATTTT.